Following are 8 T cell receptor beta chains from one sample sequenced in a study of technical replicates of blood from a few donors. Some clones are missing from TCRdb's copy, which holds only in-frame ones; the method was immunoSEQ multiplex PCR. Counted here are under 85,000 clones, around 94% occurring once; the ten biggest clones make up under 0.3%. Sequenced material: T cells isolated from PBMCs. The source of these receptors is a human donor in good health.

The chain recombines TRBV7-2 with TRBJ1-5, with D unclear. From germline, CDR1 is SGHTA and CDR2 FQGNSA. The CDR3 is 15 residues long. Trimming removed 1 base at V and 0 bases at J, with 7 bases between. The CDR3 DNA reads TGTGCCAGCAGCTTAGGCGATACTAGCAATCAGCCCCAGCATTTT. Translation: CASSLGDTSNQPQHF.

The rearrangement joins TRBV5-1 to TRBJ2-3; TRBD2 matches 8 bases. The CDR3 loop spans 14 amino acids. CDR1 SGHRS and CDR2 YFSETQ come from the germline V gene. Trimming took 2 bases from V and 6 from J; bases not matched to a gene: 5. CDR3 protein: CASSLAGEADTQYF. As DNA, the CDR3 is TGCGCCAGCAGCTTAGCGGGAGAGGCGGATACGCAGTATTTT.

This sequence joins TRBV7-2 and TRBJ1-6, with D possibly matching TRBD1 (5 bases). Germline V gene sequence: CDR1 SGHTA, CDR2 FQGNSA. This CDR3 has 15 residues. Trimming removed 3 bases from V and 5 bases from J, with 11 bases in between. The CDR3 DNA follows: TGTGCCAGCAGCTTCGGGGGGGGGAATAATTCACCCCTCCACTTT. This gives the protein CASSFGGGNNSPLHF.

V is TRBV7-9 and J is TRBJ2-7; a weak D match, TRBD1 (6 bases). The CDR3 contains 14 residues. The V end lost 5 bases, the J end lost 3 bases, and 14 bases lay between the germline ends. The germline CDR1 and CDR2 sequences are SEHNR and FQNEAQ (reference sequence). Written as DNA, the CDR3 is TGTGCCAGCAGCAAACGGGACACGTTCTACGAGCAGTACTTC. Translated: CASSKRDTFYEQYF.

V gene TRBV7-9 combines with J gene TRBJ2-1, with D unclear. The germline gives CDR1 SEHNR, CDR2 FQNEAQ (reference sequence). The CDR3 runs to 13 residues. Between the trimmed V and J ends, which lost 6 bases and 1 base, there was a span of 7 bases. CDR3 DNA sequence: TGTGCCAGCAGTATGTCTTCCTACAATGAGCAGTTCTTC. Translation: CASSMSSYNEQFF.

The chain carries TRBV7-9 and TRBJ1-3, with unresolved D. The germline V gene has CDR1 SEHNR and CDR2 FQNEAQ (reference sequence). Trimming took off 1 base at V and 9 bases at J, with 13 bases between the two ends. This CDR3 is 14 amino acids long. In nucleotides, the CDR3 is TGTGCCAGCAGCTTAGTCCAGGCGCTCATCACCATATATTTT. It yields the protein CASSLVQALITIYF.

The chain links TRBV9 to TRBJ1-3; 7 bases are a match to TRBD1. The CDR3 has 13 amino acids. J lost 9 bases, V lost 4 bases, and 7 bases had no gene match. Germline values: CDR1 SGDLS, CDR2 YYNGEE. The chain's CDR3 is CASSRDSVSTIYF. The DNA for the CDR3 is TGTGCCAGCAGCCGGGACAGCGTAAGCACCATATATTTT.

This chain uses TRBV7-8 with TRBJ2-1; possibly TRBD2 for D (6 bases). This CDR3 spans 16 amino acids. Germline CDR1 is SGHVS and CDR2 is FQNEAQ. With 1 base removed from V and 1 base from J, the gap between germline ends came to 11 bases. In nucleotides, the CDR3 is TGTGCCAGCAGCTTAGTTGGGGGGAGTTCCTACAATGAGCAGTTCTTC. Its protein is CASSLVGGSSYNEQFF.